This T cell receptor (beta chain) was sequenced for a study of technical replicates of blood from a handful of donors. V was clipped by 4 bases and J by 6 bases; unmatched bases: 11. CDR3 size: 16 residues. Germline loops: CDR1 LGHNA, CDR2 YSLEER. Using immunoSEQ multiplex PCR, the repertoire was profiled, and TCRdb retains in-frame clones only, with some absent. The repertoire holds about 72,000 clones, approximately 92% seen once, with under 0.45% in the top ten. The sequencing sample was made of T cells isolated from PBMCs. This sequence originates from a human donor in good health. The chain joins TRBV4-3 to TRBJ2-2; 7 bases align to TRBD1. Written as DNA, the CDR3 is TGCGCCAGCAGCCTCCTCAGCTACAGGGGAGCCGGGGAGCTGTTTTTT. Protein: CASSLLSYRGAGELFF.